This T cell receptor (beta chain) was recovered during a study of T cell responses to AZD1222 COVID-19 vaccine (dated by TCRdb to the early 2020s). Study-level background: A total of approximately 240 trial participants underwent TCR sequencing, of whom about 210 had received two doses of AZD1222 and about 26 had received two doses of the MenACWY control vaccine. Enrollment into the trials was organized by age into subgroups of 18-55, 56-69 and 70-plus years, and those subgroups contained approximately 150, 30 and 60 TCR-sequenced participants, respectively. The paper as a whole reports these results and caveats: Conclusions about previously exposed vaccinees were limited because only 5 or 6 AZD1222 recipients were SARS-CoV-2 seropositive at baseline. Participants were mostly white British and included more females than males, and it was suggested by the authors that clonal diversity may have been underestimated. A significant rise in spike-specific TCR breadth and depth was observed after two AZD1222 doses relative to day 0 and relative to MenACWY recipients. Vaccine-associated CD4 TCRs spanned the whole spike protein, with dominant responses in regions 160-218 and 743-854. Because no samples from the day 14 peak response were available, repertoires could be characterized only after the peak T cell response. The 56-69-year group was small, and its depth increase did not reach significance, likely because of low power. Reportedly, almost half of the unique spike-specific TCRs recognized epitopes lying outside the regions that are mutated in the B.1.351 and B.1.1.7 variants.

As concerns this clone: No cognate antigen has been identified for it. No base-level quality is on record; no much larger clone is a single base apart.

The CDR3 regions of human TCRbeta chains were subjected to immunosequencing. Per the original workflow: TCRs in the repertoires were matched against a reference library of SARS-CoV-2-specific TCRs that had been generated with the MIRA antigen-specificity platform. Breadth meant the fraction of unique TCRs that were SARS-CoV-2-associated, whereas depth meant the fraction of total T cells that were SARS-CoV-2-associated. Using the MIRA data, every spike-specific TCR was mapped to the spike region that the TCR reacted to and assigned to either a CD4 or a CD8 class. Log10-transformed breadth and depth values were compared by one-way ANOVA with Sidak's multiple comparisons tests. The clones in this table, taken by TCRdb from immuneACCESS, are in-frame only. Not every clone is retained; where verified, under half of the shortfall comes from an unresolved V gene, and the cause of the rest is unknown. Clone size and the V and J calls come from that table; the DNA yielded D and trimming. This sample holds about 180,000 clones; around 90% were observed only once. Approximately 4% of the sample is taken by the ten largest.

Sample time point, as interpreted from the label and publication: about 28 days (+/-7) after the second vaccine dose. The sample's treatment or condition label is to be understood as: meningococcal conjugate vaccine given as trial control. Samples from vaccinated people were obtained from the UK trials COV001 and COV002, which included a single-blind randomized controlled phase 2/3 trial of AZD1222 (ChAdOx1 nCoV-19) in healthy adults. For TCRbeta chain sequencing, PBMC samples were collected from trial participants at day 0 and at day 28 after the second dose. Sequenced here: peripheral blood, sampled 28 days after the second dose of the MenACWY control vaccine. The receptor was isolated from an adult who received the MenACWY meningococcal vaccine as a control.

The DNA is as follows: TGTGCCAGCAGTCTGGTCAGGGGCGCTGAAGCTTTCTTT. Its translation reads: CASSLVRGAEAFF. The chain is encoded by TRBV12-3 or TRBV12-4 joined to TRBJ1-1; TRBD1 is perhaps the D gene, given 6 matching bases. Deletion took 5 bases off V and 6 bases off J, with a span of 13 bases between the germline ends. The CDR3 runs 13 residues from the cysteine to the phenylalanine. The only DNA kept is the CDR3, 39 bases in frame from the first base.